The 17 T cell receptor beta chains below come from one sample, sequenced in a study of T cells in Graves' hyperthyroidism and ophthalmopathy. It was RNA transcripts that yielded the amplified TCR beta CDR3 regions. A first-round RT-PCR of the TCR CDR3 used the HTBI primer set. One entry per CDR3 protein, called by TCRdb with MiXCR from the multiplex PCR reads. The sample includes about 350,000 distinct CDR3 sequences, roughly 13% of them seen just once. The sequenced material came from blood. The receptors stem from a woman aged 25 to 39 with Graves' hyperthyroidism.

This clonotype was seen ten or more times. The rearrangement joins TRBV28 to TRBJ1-6, with 8 bases that match TRBD1. Losses at the gene ends were 2 bases for V and 6 bases for J; bases not matched to a gene: 6. The length of the CDR3 is 16 residues. From germline, CDR1 is MDHEN and CDR2 SYDVKM. As DNA, the CDR3 is TGTGCCAGCAGTTTACGTAACAGGGGGGGTAATTCACCCCTCCACTTT. Protein product: CASSLRNRGGNSPLHF.

The chain's CDR3 is CASSGTGNIQYF. The CDR3 DNA sequence: TGTGCCAGCAGTGGTACAGGGAACATTCAGTACTTC. The chain joins TRBV2 to TRBJ2-4, with TRBD1 as a possible D gene (6 bases). This CDR3 spans 12 amino acids. Germline-derived CDR1 and CDR2 are SNHLY and FYNNEI. Trimming took off 4 bases at V and 7 bases at J, with 8 bases between the two ends.

This sequence joins TRBV28 and TRBJ1-2; TRBD1 agrees at 8 bases. This CDR3 is built from 16 residues. Germline lookup yields CDR1 MDHEN and CDR2 SYDVKM. The ends lost 3 bases at V and 2 bases at J; junction bases unmatched: 8. The CDR3 nucleotides read TGTGCCAGCAGTTTGGGGGGACAGGTGACGAACTATGGCTACACCTTC. Translating it yields CASSLGGQVTNYGYTF.

This chain links TRBV19 with TRBJ1-5; 8 bases line up with TRBD1. V gave up 3 bases and J gave up 7 bases; unmatched junction bases: 2. The CDR3 length is 13 residues. Per germline, CDR1 LNHDA and CDR2 SQIVND (reference sequence). In nucleotides, the CDR3 is TGTGCCAGTAGTATTGACAGGGGACAGCCCCAGCATTTT. This gives the protein CASSIDRGQPQHF.

This clonotype was recorded a few times. As DNA, the CDR3 is TGTGCCAGCGGACAGGGGAGGAGTCACTATGGCTACACCTTC. Protein sequence: CASGQGRSHYGYTF. The chain carries TRBV6-1 and TRBJ1-2, with TRBD1 matching 9 bases. CDR3 length equals 14 residues. The trim removed 8 bases at V and 3 bases at J, leaving 7 bases unmatched. The germline gives CDR1 MNHNS, CDR2 SASEGT.

The sample holds many counts of this clonotype. This rearrangement joins TRBV25-1 to TRBJ1-2; possible D gene TRBD1, 5 bases. This CDR3 is built from 13 residues. Germline lookup yields CDR1 MGHDK and CDR2 SYGVNS. V was trimmed by 6 bases and J by 2 bases, leaving 10 bases between them. CDR3 loop: CASRSGGNYGYTF. In nucleotides, the CDR3 is TGTGCCAGCAGGAGCGGGGGGAACTATGGCTACACCTTC.

This clonotype was seen repeatedly, ten times or more. The rearrangement links TRBV11-2 to TRBJ2-7; TRBD1 matches 12 bases. The CDR3 has 20 residues. The germline CDR1 and CDR2 sequences are SGHAT and FQNNGV. Trimming cost V 6 bases and J 0 bases; bases outside gene matches: 18. The CDR3 DNA follows: TGTGCCAGCAGTCGCATAAACCGGGACAGGGGGCGCGAGTTCTCCTACGAGCAGTACTTC. Translation gives CASSRINRDRGREFSYEQYF.

The sample holds many counts of this clonotype. Here the CDR3 DNA reads TGTGCCAGCAGCCTTGGGACTAGCGGGACTACAGATACGCAGTATTTT. Translation: CASSLGTSGTTDTQYF. The genes are TRBV2 and TRBJ2-3; TRBD2 matches 13 bases. The CDR3 consists of 16 residues. Unmatched junction bases numbered 6, after V lost 6 bases and J lost 3 bases. Germline V CDR1 and CDR2: SNHLY, FYNNEI.

This clonotype occurred many times. The chain has TRBV6-2 or TRBV6-3 and TRBJ2-7, with D maybe TRBD2 (6 bases). The CDR3 runs 16 residues. Germline V gene data show CDR1 as MNHEY and CDR2 as SVGEGT. Trimming left V 5 bases short and J 2 bases short, with 19 bases between. The CDR3 region has the DNA TGTGCCAGCAGTGATCCAAGCGGGCTCCGGACCTACGAGCAGTACTTC. Protein: CASSDPSGLRTYEQYF.

This clonotype was counted at least ten times. This chain joins TRBV28 and TRBJ2-7, with D uncertain. This CDR3 has 17 residues. With 3 bases removed from V and 3 bases from J, the gap between germline ends came to 21 bases. CDR1 and CDR2 (germline): MDHEN, SYDVKM. The CDR3 region is CASSFSPDGPGFYEQYF. Written as DNA, the CDR3 is TGTGCCAGCAGTTTCTCCCCGGACGGCCCTGGATTCTACGAGCAGTACTTC.

This clonotype has at least ten counts. CDR3 sequence reads: CASSPPLAGGGGSYNEQFF. CDR3 DNA sequence: TGTGCCAGCAGCCCACCACTAGCGGGAGGGGGTGGGTCCTACAATGAGCAGTTCTTC. This chain links TRBV11-2 with TRBJ2-1; 13 bases align to TRBD2. Losses at the gene ends were 5 bases for V and 1 base for J; bases not matched to a gene: 11. The CDR3 is 19 amino acids. The germline gives CDR1 SGHAT, CDR2 FQNNGV.

Many counts were recorded for this clonotype. This chain links TRBV9 with TRBJ2-1; tentatively, D is TRBD1 (6 bases). The germline V and J ends were trimmed by 0 bases and 6 bases, with 13 bases remaining between them. CDR1 is SGDLS, CDR2 YYNGEE, per germline. CDR3 length equals 15 residues. The CDR3, as DNA: TGTGCCAGCAGCGTAGCTGTCACAGGGACCAATGAGCAGTTCTTC. The encoded protein is CASSVAVTGTNEQFF.

This chain joins TRBV29-1 and TRBJ2-2; 11 bases line up with TRBD2. With V trimmed by 0 bases and J by 8 bases, 5 bases remained unmatched. The germline V gene has CDR1 SQVTM and CDR2 ANQGSEA. The CDR3 extends over 15 amino acids. The CDR3 bases are TGCAGCGTTGAAGATCTAGCGGGAGGAGAAGGGGAGCTGTTTTTT. Translation: CSVEDLAGGEGELFF.

This clonotype was observed many times. The CDR3, as DNA: TGTGCCACCAGCAGAGATCTCCGCGCTGCAACTAATGAAAAACTGTTTTTT. Translation gives CATSRDLRAATNEKLFF. The gene calls are TRBV15 and TRBJ1-4; D gene uncertain. V was cut by 0 bases and J by 0 bases, with 11 bases left in between. This CDR3 region has 17 residues. CDR1 is LNHNV and CDR2 is YYDKDF in the germline V gene (reference sequence). Looking up the rest from reference TRBV15 and TRBJ1-4 gives the full variable domain: DAMVIQNPRYQVTQFGKPVTLSCSQTLNHNVMYWYQQKSSQAPKLLFHYYDKDFNNEADTPDNFQSRRPNTSFCFLDIRSPGLGDTAMYLCATSRDLRAATNEKLFFGSGTQLSVL.

Many counts were recorded for this clonotype. The chain uses TRBV28 and TRBJ2-7, with D unclear. The CDR3 has 14 residues. The V and J ends lost 8 bases and 2 bases respectively, with 16 bases between them. CDR1 is MDHEN, CDR2 SYDVKM, per germline. The CDR3 loop reads CASEPGGAPYEQYF. For the CDR3, the DNA is TGTGCCAGCGAGCCCGGTGGAGCTCCCTACGAGCAGTACTTC.

Many counts were recorded for this clonotype. The rearrangement joins TRBV20-1 to TRBJ1-6; D ambiguous. The CDR3 has 15 amino acids. The V end lost 4 bases, the J end lost 10 bases, and 20 bases lay between the germline ends. Germline V gene lookup returns CDR1 DFQATT and CDR2 SNEGSKA (reference sequence). CDR3 DNA: TGCAGTGCTACCTCAGATCCTGGTATGAAATCACCCCTCCACTTT. It codes for CSATSDPGMKSPLHF.

Concerning this clonotype itself: This may stem from a read error, because a much larger clone lies one nucleotide away. The gene calls are TRBV7-2 and TRBJ1-1, with D perhaps TRBD1 (5 bases). The V gene's germline CDR1 is SGHTA and CDR2 FQGNSA. The CDR3 runs 17 residues. The CDR3, as DNA: TGTGCCAGCGGCTTAAGCCCCCGGGGGAGTCCGGTCACTGAAGCTTTCTTT. Translated, it gives CASGLSPRGSPVTEAFF. Variable domain in full (rest from reference TRBV7-2 and TRBJ1-1): GAGVSQSPSNKVTEKGKDVELRCDPISGHTALYWYRQSLGQGLEFLIYFQGNSAPDKSGLPSDRFSAERTGGSVSTLTIQRTQQEDSAVYLCASGLSPRGSPVTEAFFGQGTRLTVV.